One and the same sample provided the 6 T cell receptor beta chains below, sequenced in a study of cytomegalovirus exposure and HLA in healthy donors (dated by TCRdb to about 2017). Receptors were amplified or captured by the immunoSEQ multiplex PCR assay. The multiplex PCR relied on a mix of 60 forward primers for TCR Vbeta segments and 13 reverse primers for TCR Jbeta segments. In TCRdb, the immuneACCESS table is reduced to in-frame sequences with V and J assigned. These tables do not hold every clone; where another copy was compared, an unresolved V gene accounts for under half, and the others remain unexplained. The sample yields 100,000 to 150,000 clones; around 72% were counted once. The biggest ten clones account for about 9.1% of the sample. Sample: PBMCs. The source is a woman in her forties or fifties in good health and CMV-seropositive.

The CDR3 DNA follows: TGTGCCAGCAGCCAAGAAAGGGGGCCCCAGCATTTT. This encodes CASSQERGPQHF. V gene TRBV4-2 combines with J gene TRBJ1-5; a weak D match, TRBD1 (5 bases). The germline V and J ends were trimmed by 0 bases and 9 bases, with 6 bases remaining between them. The V gene's germline CDR1 is LGHNA and CDR2 YNFKEQ. The CDR3 sequence is 12 residues long.

The chain has TRBV6-5 and TRBJ1-1, with D unclear. The CDR3 spans 14 residues. Deletions cut 0 bases from V and 0 bases from J, with 5 bases between. The germline V gene has CDR1 MNHEY and CDR2 SVGAGI. The CDR3 coding sequence is TGTGCCAGCAGTTACTCCCCCGTGAACACTGAAGCTTTCTTT. Translating it yields CASSYSPVNTEAFF.

This chain joins TRBV4-3 and TRBJ1-1; D is undetermined. The CDR3 sequence is 13 residues long. The germline CDR1 and CDR2 sequences are LGHNA and YSLEER. Between the trimmed V and J ends, which lost 4 bases and 8 bases, there was a span of 14 bases. CDR3 bases: TGCGCCAGCAGCCCCATACATGGCACCGAAGCTTTCTTT. As protein: CASSPIHGTEAFF.

This chain links TRBV7-8 with TRBJ2-2, with D uncertain. Between the trimmed V and J ends, which lost 5 bases and 5 bases, there was a span of 12 bases. This CDR3 contains 14 residues. Germline CDR1 and CDR2: SGHVS and FQNEAQ. The CDR3 coding sequence is TGTGCCAGCAGCCCTATCGAGTATACCGGGGAGCTGTTTTTT. Protein: CASSPIEYTGELFF.

The chain joins TRBV29-1 to TRBJ2-3; D remains unclear. Trimming removed 5 bases at V and 4 bases at J, with 10 bases between. CDR3 length: 12 amino acids. The germline CDR1 and CDR2 sequences are SQVTM and ANQGSEA. The CDR3 DNA follows: TGCAGCGTTATCGTATCCGCAGATACGCAGTATTTT. Translation gives CSVIVSADTQYF.

J is TRBJ2-1 and V is TRBV12-5, with D possibly being TRBD1 (6 bases). V lost 1 base, J lost 10 bases, and 14 bases lay in between. Germline V lookup: CDR1 LGHNT, CDR2 FRNRAP. This CDR3 region has 14 residues. The CDR3 DNA sequence: TGTGCTAGTGGTTTGGGTGGGGGCACATTAGAGCAGTTCTTC. Encoded protein: CASGLGGGTLEQFF.